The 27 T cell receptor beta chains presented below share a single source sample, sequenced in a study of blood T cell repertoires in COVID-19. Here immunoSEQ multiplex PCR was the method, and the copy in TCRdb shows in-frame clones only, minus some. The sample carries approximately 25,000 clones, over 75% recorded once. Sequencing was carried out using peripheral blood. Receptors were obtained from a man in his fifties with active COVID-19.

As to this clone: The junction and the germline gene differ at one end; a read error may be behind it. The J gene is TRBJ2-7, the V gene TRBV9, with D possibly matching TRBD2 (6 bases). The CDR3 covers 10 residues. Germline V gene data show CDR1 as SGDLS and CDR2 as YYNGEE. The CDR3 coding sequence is TGTGCCAGCAGGGGGGACTCCCTTTCCTTC. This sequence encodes CASRGDSLSF.

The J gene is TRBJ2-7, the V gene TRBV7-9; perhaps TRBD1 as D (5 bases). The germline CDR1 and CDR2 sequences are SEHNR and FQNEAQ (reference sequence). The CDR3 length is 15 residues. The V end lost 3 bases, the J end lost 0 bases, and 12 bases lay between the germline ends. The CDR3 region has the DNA TGTGCCAGCAGCTTTTCAGGGATAAGCTCCTACGAGCAGTACGTC. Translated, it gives CASSFSGISSYEQYV.

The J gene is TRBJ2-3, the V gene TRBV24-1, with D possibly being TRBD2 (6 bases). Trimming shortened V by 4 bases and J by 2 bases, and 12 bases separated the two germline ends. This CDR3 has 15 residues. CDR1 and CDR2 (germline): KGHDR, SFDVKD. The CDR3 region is CATSDPGGTTDTQYF. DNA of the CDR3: TGTGCCACCAGTGACCCAGGAGGGACCACAGATACGCAGTATTTT.

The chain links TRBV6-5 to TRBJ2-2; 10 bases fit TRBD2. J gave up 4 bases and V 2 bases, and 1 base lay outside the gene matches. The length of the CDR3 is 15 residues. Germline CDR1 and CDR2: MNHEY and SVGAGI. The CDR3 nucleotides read TGTGCCAGCAGTTACGGGACTAGCGTCACCGGGGAGCTGTTTTTT. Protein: CASSYGTSVTGELFF.

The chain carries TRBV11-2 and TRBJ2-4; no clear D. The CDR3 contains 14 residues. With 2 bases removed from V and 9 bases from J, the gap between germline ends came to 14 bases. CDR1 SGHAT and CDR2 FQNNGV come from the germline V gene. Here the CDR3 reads CASSLFAASSIQYF. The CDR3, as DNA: TGTGCCAGCAGCTTATTCGCGGCTTCAAGCATTCAGTACTTC.

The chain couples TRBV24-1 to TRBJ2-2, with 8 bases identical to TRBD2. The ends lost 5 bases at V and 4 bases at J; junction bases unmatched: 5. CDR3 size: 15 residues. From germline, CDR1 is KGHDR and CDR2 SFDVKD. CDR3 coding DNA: TGTGCCACCAGTGGAAGGGGACTAGGCACCGGGGAGCTGTTTTTT. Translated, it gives CATSGRGLGTGELFF.

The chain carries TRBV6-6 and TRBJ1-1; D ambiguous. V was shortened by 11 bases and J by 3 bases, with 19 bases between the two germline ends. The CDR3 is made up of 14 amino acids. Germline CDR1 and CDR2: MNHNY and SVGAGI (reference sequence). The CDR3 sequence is CAVPSPAGYTEAFF. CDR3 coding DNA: TGTGCCGTCCCGTCTCCGGCCGGGTACACTGAAGCTTTCTTT.

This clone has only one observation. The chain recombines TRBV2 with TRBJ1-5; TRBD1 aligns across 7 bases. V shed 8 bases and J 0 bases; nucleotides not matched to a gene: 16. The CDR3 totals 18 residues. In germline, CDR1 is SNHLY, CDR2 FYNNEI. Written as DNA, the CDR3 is TGTGCCAGCGGCCCAGACAGGGTAAGGATCTATAGCAATCAGCCCCAGCATTTT. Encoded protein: CASGPDRVRIYSNQPQHF.

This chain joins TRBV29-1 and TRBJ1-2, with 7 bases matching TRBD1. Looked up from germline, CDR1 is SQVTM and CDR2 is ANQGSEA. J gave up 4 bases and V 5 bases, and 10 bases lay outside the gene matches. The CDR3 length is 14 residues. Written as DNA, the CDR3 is TGCAGCGTTCTGGACAGGTCGGGTGGCTATGGCTACACCTTC. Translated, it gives CSVLDRSGGYGYTF.

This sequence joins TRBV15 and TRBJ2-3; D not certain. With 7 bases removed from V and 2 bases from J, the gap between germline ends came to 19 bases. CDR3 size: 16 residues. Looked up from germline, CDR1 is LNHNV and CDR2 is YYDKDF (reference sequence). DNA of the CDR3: TGTGCCACCACCGCTCCGGGTCCGTCACACACAGATACGCAGTATTTT. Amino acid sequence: CATTAPGPSHTDTQYF. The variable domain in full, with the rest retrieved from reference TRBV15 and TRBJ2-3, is DAMVIQNPRYQVTQFGKPVTLSCSQTLNHNVMYWYQQKSSQAPKLLFHYYDKDFNNEADTPDNFQSRRPNTSFCFLDIRSPGLGDTAMYLCATTAPGPSHTDTQYFGPGTRLTVL.

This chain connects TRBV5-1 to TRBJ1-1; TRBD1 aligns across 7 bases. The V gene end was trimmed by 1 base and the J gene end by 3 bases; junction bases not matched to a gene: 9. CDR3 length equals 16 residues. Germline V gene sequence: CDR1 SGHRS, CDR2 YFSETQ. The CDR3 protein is CASSLLVNRGDTEAFF. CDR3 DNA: TGCGCCAGCAGCTTGTTGGTGAACAGGGGAGACACTGAAGCTTTCTTT.

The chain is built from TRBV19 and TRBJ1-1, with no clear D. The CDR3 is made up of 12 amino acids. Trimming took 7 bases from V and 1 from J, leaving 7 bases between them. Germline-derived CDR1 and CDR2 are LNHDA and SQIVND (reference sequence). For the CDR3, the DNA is TGTGCCAGTACCCTACCGAACACTGAAGCTTTCTTT. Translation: CASTLPNTEAFF.

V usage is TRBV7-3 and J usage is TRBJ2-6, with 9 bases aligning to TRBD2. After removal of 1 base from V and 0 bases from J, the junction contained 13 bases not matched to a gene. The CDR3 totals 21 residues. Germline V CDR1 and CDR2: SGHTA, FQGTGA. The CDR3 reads CASSLKTSGFTSGSGANVLTF. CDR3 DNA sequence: TGTGCCAGCAGCTTAAAGACTAGCGGTTTTACTTCTGGCTCTGGGGCCAACGTCCTGACTTTC.

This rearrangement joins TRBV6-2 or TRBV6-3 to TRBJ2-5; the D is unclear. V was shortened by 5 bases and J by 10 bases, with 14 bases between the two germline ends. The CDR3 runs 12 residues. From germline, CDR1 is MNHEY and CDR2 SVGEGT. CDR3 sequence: CASSRRALHQYF. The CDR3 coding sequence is TGTGCCAGCAGTCGCCGAGCACTCCACCAGTACTTC.

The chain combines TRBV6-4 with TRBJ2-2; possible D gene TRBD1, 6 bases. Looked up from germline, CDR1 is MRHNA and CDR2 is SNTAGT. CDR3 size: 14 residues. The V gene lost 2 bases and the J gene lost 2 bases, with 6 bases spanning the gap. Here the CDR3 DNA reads TGTGCCAGCAGTGACGGGACAAACACCGGGGAGCTGTTTTTT. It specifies CASSDGTNTGELFF.

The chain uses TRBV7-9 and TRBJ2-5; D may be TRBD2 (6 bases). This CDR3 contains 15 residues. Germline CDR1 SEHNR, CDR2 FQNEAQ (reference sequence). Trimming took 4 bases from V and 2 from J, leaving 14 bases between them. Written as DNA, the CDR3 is TGTGCCAGCAGCTCCCGGGAGCTGGGGCAAGAGACCCAGTACTTC. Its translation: CASSSRELGQETQYF.

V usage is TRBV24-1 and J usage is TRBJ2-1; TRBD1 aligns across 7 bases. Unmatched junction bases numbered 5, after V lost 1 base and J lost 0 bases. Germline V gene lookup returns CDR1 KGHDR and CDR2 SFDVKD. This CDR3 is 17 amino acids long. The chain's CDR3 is CATSDFGQVDSYNEQFF. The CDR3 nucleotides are TGTGCCACCAGTGATTTCGGACAGGTTGACTCCTACAATGAGCAGTTCTTC.

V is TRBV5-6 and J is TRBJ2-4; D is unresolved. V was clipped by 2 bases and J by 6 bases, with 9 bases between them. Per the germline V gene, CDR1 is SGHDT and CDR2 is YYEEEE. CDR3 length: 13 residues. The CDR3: CASSFAVINIQYF. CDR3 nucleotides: TGTGCCAGCAGCTTCGCAGTGATAAACATTCAGTACTTC.

In nucleotides, the CDR3 is TGTGCCAGCAGCTTAGGTGGCGGACAGGGGCGCACTGAAGCTTTCTTT. Protein: CASSLGGGQGRTEAFF. The rearrangement joins TRBV7-9 to TRBJ1-1; 9 bases agree with TRBD1. The CDR3 has 16 amino acids. With 1 base clipped from V and 4 bases from J, the junction kept 7 bases outside the gene matches. CDR1 is SEHNR and CDR2 is FQNEAQ in the germline V gene (reference sequence). Full variable domain (remainder filled in from reference TRBV7-9 and TRBJ1-1): DTGVSQNPRHKITKRGQNVTFRCDPISEHNRLYWYRQTLGQGPEFLTYFQNEAQLEKSRLLSDRFSAERPKGSFSTLEIQRTEQGDSAMYLCASSLGGGQGRTEAFFGQGTRLTVV.

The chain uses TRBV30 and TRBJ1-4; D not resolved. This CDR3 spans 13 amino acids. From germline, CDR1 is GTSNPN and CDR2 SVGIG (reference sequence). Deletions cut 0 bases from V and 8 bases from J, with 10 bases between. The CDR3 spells CAWSVYVLEKLFF. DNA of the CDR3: TGTGCCTGGAGTGTATATGTCTTGGAAAAACTGTTTTTT.

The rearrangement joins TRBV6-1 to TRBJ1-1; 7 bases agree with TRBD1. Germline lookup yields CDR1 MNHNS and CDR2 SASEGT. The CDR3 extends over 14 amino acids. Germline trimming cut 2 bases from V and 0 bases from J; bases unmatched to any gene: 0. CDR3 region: CASSETGVNTEAFF. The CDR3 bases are TGTGCCAGCAGTGAAACAGGGGTGAACACTGAAGCTTTCTTT.

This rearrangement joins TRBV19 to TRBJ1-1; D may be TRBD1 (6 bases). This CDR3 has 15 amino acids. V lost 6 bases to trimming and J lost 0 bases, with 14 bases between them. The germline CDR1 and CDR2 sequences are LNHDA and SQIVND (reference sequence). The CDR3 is CASSAIGDMNTEAFF. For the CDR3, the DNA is TGTGCCAGTAGCGCTATTGGGGACATGAACACTGAAGCTTTCTTT.

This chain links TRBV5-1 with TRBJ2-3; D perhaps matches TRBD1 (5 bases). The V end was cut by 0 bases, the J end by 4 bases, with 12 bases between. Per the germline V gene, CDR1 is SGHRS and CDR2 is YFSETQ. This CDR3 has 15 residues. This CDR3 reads CASSLEGHTSDTQYF. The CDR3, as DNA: TGCGCCAGCAGCTTGGAAGGACACACCTCAGATACGCAGTATTTT.

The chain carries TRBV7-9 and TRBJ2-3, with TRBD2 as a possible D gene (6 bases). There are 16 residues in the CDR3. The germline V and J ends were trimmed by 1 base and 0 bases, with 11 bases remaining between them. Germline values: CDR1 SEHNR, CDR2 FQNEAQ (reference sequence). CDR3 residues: CASSLVSGSSTDTQYF. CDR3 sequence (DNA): TGTGCCAGCAGCTTAGTTAGCGGTAGCAGCACAGATACGCAGTATTTT.

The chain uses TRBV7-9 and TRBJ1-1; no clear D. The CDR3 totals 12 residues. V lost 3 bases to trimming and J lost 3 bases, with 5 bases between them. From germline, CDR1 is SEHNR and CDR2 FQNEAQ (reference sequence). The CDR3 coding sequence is TGTGCCAGCAGCTTCGGGGACACTGAAGCTTTCTTT. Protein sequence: CASSFGDTEAFF.

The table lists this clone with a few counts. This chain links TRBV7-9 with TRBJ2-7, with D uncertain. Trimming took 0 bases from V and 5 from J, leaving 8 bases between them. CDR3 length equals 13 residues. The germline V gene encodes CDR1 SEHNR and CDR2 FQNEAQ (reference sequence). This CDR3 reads CASSLARMDEQYF. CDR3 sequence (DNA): TGTGCCAGCAGCTTAGCGAGGATGGACGAGCAGTACTTC.

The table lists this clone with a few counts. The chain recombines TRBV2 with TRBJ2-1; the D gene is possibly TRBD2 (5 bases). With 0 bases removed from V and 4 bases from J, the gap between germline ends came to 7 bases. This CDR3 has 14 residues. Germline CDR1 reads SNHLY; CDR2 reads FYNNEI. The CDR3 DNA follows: TGTGCCAGCAGTGAAGCAGGGAGTTACAATGAGCAGTTCTTC. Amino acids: CASSEAGSYNEQFF.